This T cell receptor beta chain was recorded in a study of blood T cell repertoires in COVID-19. Study information: Donors in the United States, Italy and Spain gave samples during acute or convalescent COVID-19. T cells, B-cell-depleted T cells, or PBMCs supplied cDNA or gDNA.

This CDR3 has 13 amino acids. The V gene's germline CDR1 is MNHEY and CDR2 SVGAGI. J was trimmed by 4 bases and V by 6 bases; bases with no gene match: 5. In the original processing: From reference gene primer amplification, estimates of nucleated cell counts were derived. The assay was immunoSEQ multiplex PCR, and TCRdb's table has in-frame clones only and misses some. From that table come the V and J calls and clone size; the DNA was used to work out D and trimming. This table has roughly 250,000 clones, 80% to 90% appearing once. The gene calls are TRBV6-5 and TRBJ2-5, with 7 positions matching TRBD2. Sequencing was carried out using peripheral blood. The TCR comes from a woman in her 70s with acute or convalescent COVID-19. CDR3 sequence (DNA): TGTGCCAGCAGAGCCCCGGGGGGAGAGACCCAGTACTTC. Translating it yields CASRAPGGETQYF.